These T cell receptor beta chains were read from a single sample in a study of blood T cell repertoires in COVID-19. Assay: immunoSEQ multiplex PCR; the TCRdb copy retains only in-frame clones and omits some. The sample includes over 130,000 clones, about 87% of them seen just once. Sequencing was done on a sample of peripheral blood. All receptors come from a human donor with COVID-19, enrolled during active disease. The donor label of this sample is uncertain. CDR3s include the opening cysteine and the closing phenylalanine or tryptophan. A D gene is named only where the DNA matches it firmly. Only some rows state a clone size, as once, few, many or a class for expanded clones.

size: .; J: TRBJ1-1; V: TRBV28; D: .; CDR3: CASPGWGENTEAFF; DNA: TGTGCCAGCCCGGGGTGGGGGGAGAACACTGAAGCTTTCTTT
size: once; J: TRBJ1-5; V: TRBV6-5; D: .; CDR3: CASAFRNNQPQHF; DNA: TGTGCCAGCGCGTTCAGGAACAATCAGCCCCAGCATTTT
size: .; J: TRBJ1-2; V: TRBV2; D: .; CDR3: CASSVNNYGYTF; DNA: TGTGCCAGCAGTGTAAATAACTATGGCTACACCTTC
size: .; J: TRBJ2-2; V: TRBV7-3; D: .; CDR3: CASSLIGEAANTGELFF; DNA: TGTGCCAGCAGCTTAATTGGGGAGGCCGCGAACACCGGGGAGCTGTTTTTT
size: .; J: TRBJ1-2; V: TRBV29-1; D: TRBD1; CDR3: CSVLQQGTYGYTF; DNA: TGCAGCGTCCTTCAACAGGGGACTTATGGCTACACCTTC
size: .; J: TRBJ2-1; V: TRBV5-1; D: TRBD2; CDR3: CASSATPTSGVNEQFF; DNA: TGCGCCAGCAGCGCGACCCCAACTAGCGGGGTAAATGAGCAGTTCTTC
size: .; J: TRBJ1-1; V: TRBV16; D: .; CDR3: CASSQSSGGPRAFF; DNA: TGTGCCAGCAGCCAATCGAGCGGGGGGCCTAGAGCTTTCTTT
size: .; J: TRBJ2-1; V: TRBV6-5; D: .; CDR3: CASRAYQRPYNEQFF; DNA: TGTGCCAGCAGGGCTTACCAACGCCCCTACAATGAGCAGTTCTTC
size: few; J: TRBJ1-1; V: TRBV5-5; D: .; CDR3: CASSLEGGGTEAFF; DNA: TGTGCCAGCAGCTTGGAAGGGGGGGGCACTGAAGCTTTCTTT
size: .; J: TRBJ2-4; V: TRBV6-5; D: .; CDR3: CASSLFPGVKNIQYF; DNA: TGTGCCAGCAGTCTATTTCCGGGGGTCAAAAACATTCAGTACTTC
size: .; J: TRBJ1-5; V: TRBV7-9; D: .; CDR3: CASPSYLQHF; DNA: TGTGCCAGCCCCTCCTATCTCCAGCATTTT
size: .; J: TRBJ2-5; V: TRBV5-1; D: .; CDR3: CASSPLTPGAETQYF; DNA: TGCGCCAGCAGCCCACTGACCCCTGGGGCGGAGACCCAGTACTTC
size: .; J: TRBJ1-2; V: TRBV19; D: TRBD1; CDR3: CASRPRDGTGDYGYTF; DNA: TGTGCCAGTAGGCCCCGAGACGGGACAGGGGACTATGGCTACACCTTC
size: .; J: TRBJ1-4; V: TRBV7-8; D: TRBD1; CDR3: CASSQQGFTNEKLFF; DNA: TGTGCCAGCAGCCAACAGGGGTTCACTAATGAAAAACTGTTTTTT
size: .; J: TRBJ2-5; V: TRBV7-9; D: .; CDR3: CASSHRRLARQETQYF; DNA: TGTGCCAGCAGCCACCGGCGGCTAGCACGCCAAGAGACCCAGTACTTC
size: .; J: TRBJ2-3; V: TRBV24-1; D: .; CDR3: CATMTSETDTQYF; DNA: TGTGCCACCATGACTTCCGAGACAGATACGCAGTATTTT
size: .; J: TRBJ1-6; V: TRBV6-4; D: .; CDR3: CASSLQPLNSPLHF; DNA: TGTGCCAGCAGCTTACAGCCGCTCAATTCACCCCTCCACTTT
size: .; J: TRBJ1-1; V: TRBV3-1/TRBV3-2; D: .; CDR3: CASSQQENTEAFF; DNA: TGTGCCAGCAGCCAACAGGAGAACACTGAAGCTTTCTTT
size: once; J: TRBJ2-5; V: TRBV28; D: .; CDR3: CASSPPGEWTQYF; DNA: TGTGCCAGCAGCCCCCCCGGGGAATGGACCCAGTACTTC
size: once; J: TRBJ2-7; V: TRBV6-5; D: .; CDR3: CASSQRLLEQYF; DNA: TGTGCCAGCTCTCAGAGACTACTCGAGCAGTACTTC
size: .; J: TRBJ1-1; V: TRBV6-6; D: .; CDR3: CASSYERAEAFF; DNA: TGTGCCAGCAGTTACGAGCGGGCTGAAGCTTTCTTT
size: .; J: TRBJ1-2; V: TRBV10-3; D: TRBD1; CDR3: CAISDPGGNGYTF; DNA: TGTGCCATCAGTGATCCAGGGGGCAATGGCTACACCTTC
size: .; J: TRBJ1-2; V: TRBV5-1; D: TRBD1; CDR3: CASSPGQGAGYTF; DNA: TGCGCCAGCAGCCCCGGACAGGGGGCAGGCTACACCTTC
size: .; J: TRBJ1-2; V: TRBV3-1/TRBV3-2; D: .; CDR3: CASSQDGQGGGYTF; DNA: TGTGCCAGCAGCCAAGACGGTCAGGGAGGTGGCTACACCTTC
size: few; J: TRBJ1-3; V: TRBV14; D: .; CDR3: CASSQGYRDTHGNTIYF; DNA: TGTGCCAGCAGCCAAGGCTACCGGGACACCCATGGAAACACCATATATTTT
size: .; J: TRBJ2-5; V: TRBV14; D: TRBD2; CDR3: CASSQDRTGGSETQYF; DNA: TGTGCCAGCAGCCAAGATCGGACGGGGGGATCTGAGACCCAGTACTTC
size: .; J: TRBJ2-7; V: TRBV6-5; D: TRBD1; CDR3: CASSYDSTGVYEQYF; DNA: TGTGCCAGCAGTTACGATTCGACAGGGGTGTACGAGCAGTACTTC